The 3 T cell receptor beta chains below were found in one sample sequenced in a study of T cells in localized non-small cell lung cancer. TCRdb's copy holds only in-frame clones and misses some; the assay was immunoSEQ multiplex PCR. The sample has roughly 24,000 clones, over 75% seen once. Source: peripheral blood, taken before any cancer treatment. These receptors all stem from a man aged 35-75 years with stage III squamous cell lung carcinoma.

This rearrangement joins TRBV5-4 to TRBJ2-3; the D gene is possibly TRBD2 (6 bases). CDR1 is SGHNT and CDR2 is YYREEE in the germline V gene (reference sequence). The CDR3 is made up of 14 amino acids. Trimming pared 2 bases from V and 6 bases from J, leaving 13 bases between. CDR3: CASSFGRREDTQYF. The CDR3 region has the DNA TGTGCCAGCAGCTTTGGACGCCGGGAGGATACGCAGTATTTT.

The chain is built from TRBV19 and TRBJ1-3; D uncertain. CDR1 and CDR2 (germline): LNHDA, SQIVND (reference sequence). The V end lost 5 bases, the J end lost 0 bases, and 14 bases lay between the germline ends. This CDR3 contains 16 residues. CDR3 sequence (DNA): TGTGCCAGTAGTCCCGGACGGTCCCACTCTGGAAACACCATATATTTT. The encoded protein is CASSPGRSHSGNTIYF.

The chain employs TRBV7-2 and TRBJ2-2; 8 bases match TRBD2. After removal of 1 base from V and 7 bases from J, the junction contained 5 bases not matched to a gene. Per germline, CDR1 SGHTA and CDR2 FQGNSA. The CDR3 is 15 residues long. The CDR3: CASSLVRGGRGELFF. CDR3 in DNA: TGTGCCAGCAGCTTAGTTCGGGGGGGACGCGGGGAGCTGTTTTTT.